These 32 T cell receptor beta chains were all obtained from the same sample, sequenced in a study of T cell responses to AZD1222 COVID-19 vaccine. Produced via immunoSEQ multiplex PCR; TCRdb's table is partial and in-frame only. The repertoire includes about 110,000 clones, around 90% of them detected once, and about 3.3% sits in the top ten. The starting material was peripheral blood, obtained on day 0 of AZD1222 vaccination. These receptors all come from an adult in good health.

The genes are TRBV7-3 and TRBJ1-1; D remains ambiguous. The V gene's germline CDR1 is SGHTA and CDR2 FQGTGA. The ends were cut back, 1 base at V and 3 bases at J, with 6 bases in the middle. This CDR3 is 13 amino acids long. The CDR3 sequence: CASSLNGDTEAFF. The CDR3 DNA reads TGTGCCAGCAGCTTAAACGGGGACACTGAAGCTTTCTTT.

The gene calls are TRBV14 and TRBJ2-4, with D tentatively TRBD1 (5 bases). CDR1 is SGHDN, CDR2 FVKESK, per germline. The germline V and J ends were trimmed by 4 bases and 7 bases, with 14 bases remaining between them. The CDR3 totals 14 residues. As DNA, the CDR3 is TGTGCCAGCAGCCGACAGCCGGCGTCCAACATTCAGTACTTC. It encodes CASSRQPASNIQYF. The complete variable domain, with remaining parts taken from reference TRBV14 and TRBJ2-4, reads EAGVTQFPSHSVIEKGQTVTLRCDPISGHDNLYWYRRVMGKEIKFLLHFVKESKQDESGMPNNRFLAERTGGTYSTLKVQPAELEDSGVYFCASSRQPASNIQYFGAGTRLSVL.

The rearrangement uses TRBV11-2 and TRBJ2-2; D gene uncertain. Per germline, CDR1 SGHAT and CDR2 FQNNGV. The CDR3 length is 12 residues. Deletions cut 4 bases from V and 6 bases from J, with 6 bases between. The CDR3 spells CASSSRPGELFF. CDR3 DNA: TGTGCCAGCAGCTCCCGCCCCGGGGAGCTGTTTTTT. The full variable domain, completed using reference TRBV11-2 and TRBJ2-2, is EAGVAQSPRYKIIEKRQSVAFWCNPISGHATLYWYQQILGQGPKLLIQFQNNGVVDDSQLPKDRFSAERLKGVDSTLKIQPAKLEDSAVYLCASSSRPGELFFGEGSRLTVL.

The chain has TRBV5-1 and TRBJ2-2, with TRBD2 matching 8 bases. CDR3 length equals 16 residues. Germline CDR1 and CDR2: SGHRS and YFSETQ. The J segment lost 1 base and the V segment lost 5 bases, leaving 7 bases of the junction unmatched. This CDR3 reads CASRLPGLGNTGELFF. Here the CDR3 DNA reads TGCGCCAGCAGGTTACCGGGACTAGGGAACACCGGGGAGCTGTTTTTT.

This clone was recorded only once. The genes are TRBV5-1 and TRBJ2-7; D ambiguous. CDR3 length equals 14 residues. Trimming stripped 4 bases from V and 0 bases from J, with 11 bases between. Germline lookup yields CDR1 SGHRS and CDR2 YFSETQ. In DNA, the CDR3 is TGCGCCAGCAGCCTAGGCGGAAGCTCCTACGAGCAGTACTTC. It encodes CASSLGGSSYEQYF.

This sequence joins TRBV19 and TRBJ2-7; 8 bases map to TRBD2. The CDR3 extends over 14 amino acids. The V gene end was trimmed by 3 bases and the J gene end by 1 base; junction bases not matched to a gene: 2. Germline values: CDR1 LNHDA, CDR2 SQIVND (reference sequence). CDR3: CASSISGKSYEQYF. The DNA of the CDR3 is TGTGCCAGTAGTATTAGCGGGAAATCCTACGAGCAGTACTTC.

V is TRBV3-1 (or the pseudogene TRBV3-2) and J is TRBJ2-1; possible D gene TRBD1, 5 bases. This CDR3 has 12 residues. Per germline, CDR1 LGHDT and CDR2 YNNKEL (reference sequence). Trimming took 3 bases from V and 9 from J, leaving 9 bases between them. CDR3 amino acids: CASSHTGFEQFF. CDR3 DNA sequence: TGTGCCAGCAGCCACACAGGATTTGAGCAGTTCTTC.

The chain has TRBV29-1 and TRBJ1-5; no firm D call. Germline V gene sequence: CDR1 SQVTM, CDR2 ANQGSEA. The V end was cut by 5 bases, the J end by 2 bases, with 10 bases between. The CDR3 contains 13 residues. The CDR3 DNA is TGCAGCGTTATGTCTGGGGGCAATCAGCCCCAGCATTTT. This gives the protein CSVMSGGNQPQHF.

Concerning this clone: One end of the junction varies from germline; a read error may be responsible. This rearrangement joins TRBV2 to TRBJ1-4; D is unresolved. Germline lookup yields CDR1 SNHLY and CDR2 FYNNEI. This CDR3 contains 14 residues. In DNA, the CDR3 is TGTGCCAGCAGAGAAGGAATCGGCGCGGAAAAACTGTTTTTT. Amino acid sequence: CASREGIGAEKLFF.

The chain couples TRBV10-1 to TRBJ2-1; 9 bases are shared with TRBD2. This CDR3 region has 16 residues. Trimming at V came to 2 bases and at J to 9 bases, leaving 11 bases not matched to a gene. Germline lookup yields CDR1 WNHNN and CDR2 SYGVQD (reference sequence). The CDR3 sequence: CASSEEVAGARGEQFF. Here the CDR3 DNA reads TGCGCCAGCAGTGAGGAGGTAGCGGGGGCGAGAGGTGAGCAGTTCTTC.

This clone was observed a few times. The chain uses TRBV12-3 or TRBV12-4 and TRBJ2-1; D unclear. There are 11 residues in the CDR3. V was shortened by 6 bases and J by 10 bases, with 10 bases between the two germline ends. The CDR3 sequence: CASSMYVEQFF. In DNA, the CDR3 is TGTGCCAGCAGCATGTATGTCGAGCAGTTCTTC.

This sequence joins TRBV10-3 and TRBJ1-3; D not resolved. V lost 7 bases and J lost 2, with 9 bases in between. The CDR3 runs to 13 residues. Germline V gene data show CDR1 as ENHRY and CDR2 as SYGVKD. The CDR3 sequence: CAITRDTGNTIYF. CDR3 DNA sequence: TGTGCCATCACCCGTGATACTGGAAACACCATATATTTT.

The chain employs TRBV2 and TRBJ1-2; TRBD1 is a possible D gene (5 bases). Germline lookup yields CDR1 SNHLY and CDR2 FYNNEI. The ends were cut back, 7 bases at V and 4 bases at J, with 10 bases in the middle. This CDR3 has 12 residues. In DNA, the CDR3 is TGTGCCAGCAAGGAAGGGGCCTATGGCTACACCTTC. It translates to CASKEGAYGYTF.

The chain joins TRBV19 to TRBJ1-1, with 7 bases that match TRBD1. V was clipped by 4 bases and J by 5 bases; unmatched bases: 4. The CDR3 consists of 13 residues. The germline gives CDR1 LNHDA, CDR2 SQIVND (reference sequence). The CDR3 protein is CASSSTTGTEAFF. CDR3 nucleotides: TGTGCCAGTAGTAGCACGACAGGGACTGAAGCTTTCTTT.

The chain recombines TRBV3-1 (or the pseudogene TRBV3-2) with TRBJ2-1; 7 bases line up with TRBD2. Looked up from germline, CDR1 is LGHDT and CDR2 is YNNKEL (reference sequence). Trimming cost V 0 bases and J 6 bases; bases outside gene matches: 5. This CDR3 contains 15 residues. The CDR3 sequence: CASSQEASGPNEQFF. Here the CDR3 DNA reads TGTGCCAGCAGCCAAGAGGCTAGCGGACCCAATGAGCAGTTCTTC.

The chain recombines TRBV28 with TRBJ1-4; possibly TRBD1 for D (6 bases). Germline assignment: CDR1 MDHEN and CDR2 SYDVKM. The CDR3 loop spans 13 amino acids. V was cut by 6 bases and J by 7 bases, with 12 bases left in between. The CDR3 sequence is CASRPGVLEKLFF. The CDR3 DNA sequence: TGTGCCAGCAGGCCAGGGGTGCTTGAAAAACTGTTTTTT.

The chain is built from TRBV24-1 and TRBJ2-3, with 9 bases aligning to TRBD2. CDR3 length: 17 residues. Germline V CDR1 and CDR2: KGHDR, SFDVKD. After removal of 0 bases from V and 0 bases from J, the junction contained 3 bases not matched to a gene. The CDR3 nucleotides read TGTGCCACCAGTGATTTGAGGGCGGGAGGGAGCACAGATACGCAGTATTTT. Translated, it gives CATSDLRAGGSTDTQYF.

The table lists this clone with a few counts. In nucleotides, the CDR3 is TGTGCCAGCAGCTTACAGGCCAATCAGCCCCAGCATTTT. It is translated as CASSLQANQPQHF. The chain combines TRBV7-9 with TRBJ1-5; D call uncertain. The germline V and J ends were trimmed by 2 bases and 3 bases, with 5 bases remaining between them. The CDR3 runs to 13 residues. CDR1 and CDR2 from the germline V gene are SEHNR and FQNEAQ (reference sequence).

V and J are TRBV19 and TRBJ1-4; 10 positions agree with TRBD1. The CDR3 contains 16 residues. Germline CDR1 and CDR2: LNHDA and SQIVND (reference sequence). J gave up 8 bases and V 4 bases, and 10 bases lay outside the gene matches. Here the CDR3 reads CASSTHEGQGREKLFF. The CDR3 DNA reads as TGTGCCAGTAGTACCCACGAGGGACAGGGGAGAGAAAAACTGTTTTTT. The complete variable domain, with remaining parts taken from reference TRBV19 and TRBJ1-4, reads DGGITQSPKYLFRKEGQNVTLSCEQNLNHDAMYWYRQDPGQGLRLIYYSQIVNDFQKGDIAEGYSVSREKKESFPLTVTSAQKNPTAFYLCASSTHEGQGREKLFFGSGTQLSVL.

V gene TRBV3-1 (or the pseudogene TRBV3-2) combines with J gene TRBJ1-6, with TRBD1 matching 7 bases. Germline V gives CDR1 LGHDT, CDR2 YNNKEL (reference sequence). The CDR3 spans 16 residues. Germline trimming cut 0 bases from V and 6 bases from J; bases unmatched to any gene: 5. Here the CDR3 reads CASSQELTGRNSPLHF. The CDR3 DNA is TGTGCCAGCAGCCAAGAATTGACAGGGCGTAATTCACCCCTCCACTTT.

The chain recombines TRBV11-3 with TRBJ1-2; D is unclear. Trimming stripped 0 bases from V and 3 bases from J, with 14 bases between. The CDR3 extends over 16 amino acids. CDR1 and CDR2 from the germline V gene are SGHNT and YENEEA. CDR3 nucleotides: TGTGCCAGCAGCTTAGAACGGCCCTTAGAGGACTATGGCTACACCTTC. Protein: CASSLERPLEDYGYTF.

This chain links TRBV3-1 (or the pseudogene TRBV3-2) with TRBJ2-7; no firm D call. Between the trimmed V and J ends, which lost 0 bases and 1 base, there was a span of 7 bases. The CDR3 spans 14 residues. Looked up from germline, CDR1 is LGHDT and CDR2 is YNNKEL (reference sequence). In DNA, the CDR3 is TGTGCCAGCAGCCAAGAGGACCTTTCCTACGAGCAGTACTTC. Protein product: CASSQEDLSYEQYF.

This clone showed up just once. V is TRBV19 and J is TRBJ2-1; 8 positions match TRBD2. V dropped 3 bases and J dropped 9; count of bases not matched to a gene: 7. CDR1 and CDR2 (germline): LNHDA, SQIVND (reference sequence). This CDR3 is built from 14 residues. This CDR3 reads CASSMVGGDLEQFF. Written as DNA, the CDR3 is TGTGCCAGTAGTATGGTCGGGGGGGACCTTGAGCAGTTCTTC.

A note on this clone: One junction end does not reproduce the germline sequence, and a read error may be involved. The chain combines TRBV12-3 or TRBV12-4 with TRBJ1-5; the D is unclear. This CDR3 has 13 amino acids. The CDR3 loop reads CASRLDSNQPQHF. Here the CDR3 DNA reads TGTGCCAGCAGGTTAGACAGCAATCAGCCCCAGCATTTT.

J is TRBJ2-7 and V is TRBV3-1 (or the pseudogene TRBV3-2); 9 bases line up with TRBD2. This CDR3 is built from 15 residues. V lost 1 base to trimming and J lost 3 bases; unmatched junction nucleotides: 4. Germline CDR1 and CDR2: LGHDT and YNNKEL (reference sequence). The CDR3 region is CASSQGREGRYEQYF. Written as DNA, the CDR3 is TGTGCCAGCAGCCAAGGGCGGGAGGGCCGCTACGAGCAGTACTTC.

This clone was recorded once. This chain uses TRBV7-2 with TRBJ2-7, with TRBD1 matching 11 bases. The ends lost 7 bases at V and 0 bases at J; junction bases unmatched: 8. Germline CDR1 and CDR2: SGHTA and FQGNSA. The length of the CDR3 is 16 residues. The CDR3 DNA sequence: TGTGCCAGCAATAGGGGACAGGGGGTCGGCTCCTACGAGCAGTACTTC. This gives the protein CASNRGQGVGSYEQYF.

The DNA of the CDR3 is TGTGCCAGCAGCCAAGATGCGGGTAGGATGGCTGGGGCCAACGTCCTGACTTTC. It codes for CASSQDAGRMAGANVLTF. The V gene is TRBV4-2, the J gene TRBJ2-6; maybe TRBD2 (5 bases). Germline V gene sequence: CDR1 LGHNA, CDR2 YNFKEQ. Trimming cost V 0 bases and J 2 bases, with 14 bases left between them. The CDR3 runs 18 residues.

The chain recombines TRBV6-4 with TRBJ1-4, with a weak D call TRBD1 (6 bases). The germline CDR1 and CDR2 sequences are MRHNA and SNTAGT. V was pared by 6 bases and J by 5 bases, with 16 bases between. The CDR3 is made up of 15 amino acids. Here the CDR3 DNA reads TGTGCCAGCAGCCCCGAGGGGGGGTTGAATGAAAAACTGTTTTTT. Translation gives CASSPEGGLNEKLFF.

The rearrangement joins TRBV19 to TRBJ2-7, with 13 bases identical to TRBD2. The germline CDR1 and CDR2 sequences are LNHDA and SQIVND (reference sequence). V dropped 4 bases and J dropped 1; count of bases not matched to a gene: 10. This CDR3 region has 18 residues. The CDR3 loop is CASSRLAGTSGTSYEQYF. The CDR3 region has the DNA TGTGCCAGTAGTAGACTCGCCGGGACTAGCGGGACTTCCTACGAGCAGTACTTC.

This clone was found a few times. V is TRBV5-4 and J is TRBJ1-5; tentative D call: TRBD1 (6 bases). The CDR3 is 14 amino acids. V gave up 4 bases and J gave up 3 bases, with 11 bases separating them. CDR1 SGHNT and CDR2 YYREEE come from the germline V gene (reference sequence). The CDR3 coding sequence is TGTGCCAGCAGCCATCAGGGGAACAATCAGCCCCAGCATTTT. Its protein is CASSHQGNNQPQHF.

The chain carries TRBV7-2 and TRBJ1-2; TRBD1 might be the D (6 bases). The CDR3 runs 16 residues. V was clipped by 2 bases and J by 2 bases, with 15 bases between them. CDR1 is SGHTA and CDR2 is FQGNSA in the germline V gene. The CDR3 DNA sequence: TGTGCCAGCAGCTTAAACTCGGGGGGGCTCAACTATGGCTACACCTTC. It is translated as CASSLNSGGLNYGYTF.

This clone has just a few counts. Distinct nucleotide sequences in the sample also encode this CDR3. The chain employs TRBV27 and TRBJ1-1, with a weak D call TRBD1 (5 bases). Germline V CDR1 and CDR2: MNHEY, SMNVEV (reference sequence). This CDR3 region has 15 residues. Between the trimmed V and J ends, which lost 0 bases and 4 bases, there was a span of 12 bases. The CDR3 reads CASSLSGGSGTEAFF. In DNA form, the CDR3 reads TGTGCCAGCAGTTTATCTGGGGGATCGGGCACTGAAGCTTTCTTT.